Given below is one T cell receptor (beta chain) in context. As processed by the authors: Cell counts per sample came from amplifying reference gene primers. Sequencing was performed with immunoSEQ multiplex PCR; in TCRdb, only in-frame clones are kept and a portion is missing. That table is the source of V, J and clone size, and D and trimming were worked out from the DNA. Seen here are some 120,000 clones, 84% observed once, and the top ten hold approximately 12%. This CDR3 spans 14 amino acids. Per the germline V gene, CDR1 is MDHEN and CDR2 is SYDVKM. Trimming left V 2 bases short and J 1 base short, with 9 bases between. This entry comes from a study of blood T cell repertoires in COVID-19. Across the whole study: The study drew acute and convalescent COVID-19 samples from the United States, Italy and Spain. In each case, the material was cDNA or gDNA derived from T cells, B-cell-depleted T cells, or PBMCs.

Sequencing was performed on peripheral blood. This TCR was sampled from a woman aged 60-75 years with acute or convalescent COVID-19. The genes are TRBV28 and TRBJ2-7, with no clear D. CDR3 amino acids: CASSLEYRSYEQYF. The CDR3 region has the DNA TGTGCCAGCAGTTTAGAGTACAGATCCTACGAGCAGTACTTC.